Each of the 14 T cell receptor delta chains below was sequenced from the same sample in a study of gamma-delta chains in newborns, infants, children. TCRdb re-called the reads with CATT. The repertoire holds some 11,000 delta-chain clones, with approximately 3.5% as singletons. Source material: blood. The source is a child who was a newborn, infant or young child, either healthy, febrile or measles-vaccinated (not recorded which).

This clone has a handful of counts. The CDR3, as DNA: TGTGCCTTTGGACGGGTTCGTTCTTTGACAGCACAACTCTTCTTT. This gives the protein CAFGRVRSLTAQLFF. This chain links TRDV3 with TRDJ2; D not certain. This CDR3 has 15 residues. Trimming removed 2 bases at V and 0 bases at J, with 13 bases between. Germline V gives CDR1 TVYSNPD, CDR2 GDNSRS (reference sequence).

This clone was counted a few times. The rearrangement joins TRDV2 to TRDJ1; 10 bases line up with TRDD3. The CDR3 loop spans 19 amino acids. The germline V gene encodes CDR1 GEAIGNYY and CDR2 EKD. After removal of 0 bases from V and 0 bases from J, the junction contained 12 bases not matched to a gene. DNA of the CDR3: TGTGCCTGTGACACCGTACGCACCGGGGGATACGTATACACCGATAAACTCATCTTT. Its protein is CACDTVRTGGYVYTDKLIF.

Only a few counts were recorded for this clone. This chain links TRDV2 with TRDJ1, with 8 bases matching TRDD3. The germline V gene encodes CDR1 GEAIGNYY and CDR2 EKD. The CDR3 has 17 amino acids. V gave up 0 bases and J gave up 8 bases; unmatched junction bases: 16. This chain's CDR3 is CACDTVSGDTGFPKLIF. DNA for the CDR3: TGTGCCTGTGACACCGTCTCCGGGGATACTGGCTTCCCCAAACTCATCTTT.

Points on this clone: TCRdb's protein and the translated DNA diverge at residue 3; the protein reported here is the translation of the DNA. The genes are TRDV2 and TRDJ1, with 8 bases aligning to TRDD3. CDR3 length: 15 residues. Germline values: CDR1 GEAIGNYY, CDR2 EKD. CDR3 sequence (DNA): TGTGCCGGTGACACCGTTGGGGGATACACCGATAAACTCATCTTT. This gives the protein CAGDTVGGYTDKLIF.

This clone was seen a handful of times. V usage is TRDV2 and J usage is TRDJ3; D gene unclear. The ends were cut back, 3 bases at V and 0 bases at J, with 14 bases in the middle. There are 18 residues in the CDR3. Per the germline V gene, CDR1 is GEAIGNYY and CDR2 is EKD. The CDR3 bases are TGTGCCTGTGACGGATGGGCCAGTAGCTCCTGGGACACCCGACAGATGTTTTTC. Translation gives CACDGWASSSWDTRQMFF.

In its sample, this clone was seen a few times. The rearrangement links TRDV1 to TRDJ1; TRDD3 agrees at 11 bases. Trimming removed 5 bases from V and 4 bases from J; junction bases left unmatched: 36. CDR1 TSWWSYY and CDR2 QGS come from the germline V gene. CDR3 length: 25 residues. CDR3 coding DNA: TGTGCTCTTGGGTGCCCCTCCTTCCTACGGGAGGGATGGGGGATACGGAACCCGCTTCACGATAAACTCATCTTT. This translates into CALGCPSFLREGWGIRNPLHDKLIF.

A word on this clone: The TCRdb protein comes from a much larger clone and disagrees with this DNA's translation at residue 4, likely due to a read error; the protein given here is derived from the DNA. The rearrangement joins TRDV2 to TRDJ1; D is uncertain. Germline-derived CDR1 and CDR2 are GEAIGNYY and EKD. The CDR3 extends over 18 amino acids. The CDR3 reads CACNTVATLGPRVDKLIF. CDR3 sequence (DNA): TGTGCCTGTAACACCGTAGCCACCCTCGGGCCCCGTGTCGATAAACTCATCTTT.

This clone turned up a few times. The protein TCRdb lists belongs to a much larger clone and differs from this DNA's translation at residue 4, which points to a read error; the protein shown is made from the DNA. V gene TRDV2 combines with J gene TRDJ2; D is perhaps TRDD3 (5 bases). Trimming removed 5 bases at V and 0 bases at J, with 15 bases between. The germline V gene encodes CDR1 GEAIGNYY and CDR2 EKD. The CDR3 consists of 16 residues. CDR3 region: CACGGVSPPLTAQLFF. The CDR3 DNA reads as TGTGCCTGTGGTGGGGTCTCTCCCCCTTTGACAGCACAACTCTTCTTT.

The genes are TRDV1 and TRDJ1; D unclear. CDR1 and CDR2 (germline): TSWWSYY, QGS. Trimming cost V 1 base and J 2 bases, with 17 bases left between them. The CDR3 totals 17 residues. CDR3 sequence reads: CALGERRSFPRTDKLIF. CDR3 nucleotides: TGTGCTCTTGGGGAACGAAGATCTTTCCCGCGGACCGATAAACTCATCTTT.

The J gene is TRDJ2; the V gene was not called; TRDD3, the table's D call, lacks a check against the DNA. The CDR3 loop spans 23 amino acids. Here the CDR3 reads CALGDAYGLPKILLGNLTAQLFF. In DNA, the CDR3 is TGTGCTCTTGGGGACGCCTACGGCCTTCCCAAAATCCTACTGGGGAACTTGACAGCACAACTCTTCTTT.

CDR3 region: CALGKRPSVFYTDKLIF. CDR3 DNA: TGTGCTCTTGGGAAGAGACCCTCCGTTTTCTACACCGATAAACTCATCTTT. This chain connects TRDV1 to TRDJ1; D unclear. CDR1 and CDR2 (germline): TSWWSYY, QGS. V was cut by 5 bases and J by 0 bases, with 19 bases left in between. This CDR3 is built from 17 residues.

This clone was observed a few times. The J gene is TRDJ2, the V gene TRDV2; 13 nucleotides line up with TRDD3. Germline CDR1 and CDR2: GEAIGNYY and EKD. This CDR3 comprises 17 residues. Trimming took 1 base from V and 2 from J; bases not matched to a gene: 3. The chain's CDR3 is CACDTLGDTRLTAQLFF. CDR3 bases: TGTGCCTGTGACACACTGGGGGATACGCGATTGACAGCACAACTCTTCTTT.

V gene TRDV3 combines with J gene TRDJ1, with TRDD3 matching 8 bases. Germline V gene data show CDR1 as TVYSNPD and CDR2 as GDNSRS (reference sequence). This CDR3 spans 17 amino acids. J was trimmed by 2 bases and V by 1 base; bases with no gene match: 15. CDR3 DNA: TGTGCCTTTATCTACGGGGGTGGGGGATTCTCTACCGATAAACTCATCTTT. It translates to CAFIYGGGGFSTDKLIF. Variable domain in full (rest from reference TRDV3 and TRDJ1): CDKVTQSSPDQTVASGSEVVLLCTYDTVYSNPDLFWYRIRPDYSFQFVFYGDNSRSEGADFTQGRFSVKHILTQKAFHLVISPVRTEDSATYYCAFIYGGGGFSTDKLIFGKGTRVTVEP.

A few counts support this clone. This chain links TRDV1 with TRDJ1; TRDD3 aligns across 8 bases. The germline gives CDR1 TSWWSYY, CDR2 QGS. Trimming took 4 bases from V and 2 from J; bases not matched to a gene: 18. The CDR3 has 19 residues. The CDR3 reads CALGAHPNLGGGYTDKLIF. The CDR3 DNA follows: TGTGCTCTTGGGGCCCACCCGAACCTAGGCGGGGGATATACCGATAAACTCATCTTT.